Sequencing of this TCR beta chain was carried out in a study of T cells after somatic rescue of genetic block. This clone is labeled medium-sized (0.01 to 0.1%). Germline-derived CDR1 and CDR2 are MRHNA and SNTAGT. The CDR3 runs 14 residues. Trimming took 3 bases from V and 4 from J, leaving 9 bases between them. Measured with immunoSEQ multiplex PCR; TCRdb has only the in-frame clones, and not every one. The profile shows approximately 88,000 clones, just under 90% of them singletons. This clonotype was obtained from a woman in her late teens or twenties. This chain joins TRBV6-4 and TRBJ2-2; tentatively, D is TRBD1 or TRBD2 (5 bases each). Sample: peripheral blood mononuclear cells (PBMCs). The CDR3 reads CASSEYGGTGELFF. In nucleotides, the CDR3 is TGTGCCAGCAGTGAGTATGGGGGCACCGGGGAGCTGTTTTTT.